The present TCR beta chain was sequenced within a study of shared T cell receptors in the human thymus. Measured with immunoSEQ multiplex PCR; TCRdb has only the in-frame clones, and not every one. In the table there are 700,000 or so clones, 80% to 90% of which are singletons. With V trimmed by 2 bases and J by 2 bases, 8 bases remained unmatched. CDR3 length: 16 residues. Germline lookup yields CDR1 MNHEY and CDR2 SMNVEV (reference sequence). These records were also assigned to another study, of human thymus T cells. That paper states: Obtained as resections during corrective heart surgery, the thymus tissue was then studied. What appeared biased in thymic and blood repertoires was the usage of V and J genes.

The TCR originated in a girl younger than two with a congenital heart defect. The rearrangement uses TRBV27 and TRBJ1-2, with TRBD1 matching over 7 bases. Material for sequencing was thymocytes. The CDR3 loop reads CASSLTRQGGNYGYTF. In DNA, the CDR3 is TGTGCCAGCAGTTTAACCCGACAGGGCGGGAACTATGGCTACACCTTC.